These T cell receptor beta chains were read from a single sample in a study of T cell responses to AZD1222 COVID-19 vaccine. Profiling relied on immunoSEQ multiplex PCR, and the TCRdb table lists in-frame clones only, not all of them. The sample has around 100,000 clones, around 87% seen once. This material consisted of peripheral blood, taken on day 0 of MenACWY control vaccination. The source of these receptors is an adult in good health. CDR3s leave out the opening cysteine and the closing phenylalanine or tryptophan. The order of the fields is CDR3 length, V gene, CDR3 protein.

12 | TRBV7-2 | ASSLRPSENEQF
13 | TRBV5-4 | ASSSNTVLPGELF
12 | TRBV2 | ASSEGDSSYEQY
12 | TRBV6-5 | ASSYGDLTYEQY
12 | TRBV6-1 | ASSELVANYGYT
14 | TRBV5-4 | ASSLPLTRKRNEQF
13 | TRBV5-1 | ASSFLGDHYYEQY
12 | TRBV5-1 | ASRGTGDDYGYT
14 | TRBV24-1 | ATSDSGKGRDQPQH
10 | TRBV6-6 | ASSQPPLEQY
14 | TRBV28 | ASSHTRGRWGQPQH